This T cell receptor beta chain was identified in a study of shared clonotypes between healthy human individuals. On the study more broadly: CD4 naive cells filled three plates per donor, CD4 memory three, CD8 naive two and CD8 memory one. Whole-study findings and limits: Sequencing depth was predicted to influence how clonotypes are shared among donors.

The healthy adult donors were HIV-negative and reported no recent acute infections or vaccinations. The repertoire was sequenced with immunoSEQ multiplex PCR; TCRdb's copy has only in-frame clones and lacks some. The profile shows roughly 530,000 clones, almost 97% of them singletons. The CDR3 runs to 16 residues. The trim removed 0 bases at V and 4 bases at J, leaving 5 bases unmatched. The V gene's germline CDR1 is MGHRA and CDR2 YSYEKL. In regard to this clone: Its target is not known.

The receptor comes from a woman aged 25 to 39 in good health. The source material was naive CD4+ T cells sorted from blood. The subset is: CD45RA+ positively selected. The V and J genes are TRBV4-1 and TRBJ1-4; 7 bases are a match to TRBD1. This CDR3 reads CASSQDRDSLNEKLFF. For the CDR3, the DNA is TGCGCCAGCAGCCAAGACCGGGACAGCCTTAATGAAAAACTGTTTTTT.